A single sample is the source of the 30 T cell receptor beta chains below, sequenced in a study of blood T cell repertoires in COVID-19. The data were produced by immunoSEQ multiplex PCR, yet TCRdb's version contains in-frame clones alone and is incomplete. The repertoire holds 60,000 to 70,000 clones, around 87% seen once, with around 1.2% in the top ten. Sequences were obtained from peripheral blood. These receptors all stem from a woman aged 55 to 70 with acute or convalescent COVID-19.

The V and J genes are TRBV15 and TRBJ2-3, with 8 positions matching TRBD2. CDR1 is LNHNV and CDR2 is YYDKDF in the germline V gene (reference sequence). With 8 bases clipped from V and 1 base from J, the junction kept 17 bases outside the gene matches. This CDR3 region has 18 residues. The CDR3 is CATSMIAGHRAGTDTQYF. DNA for the CDR3: TGTGCCACCTCCATGATAGCGGGGCACCGGGCGGGCACAGATACGCAGTATTTT.

This clone has a single count. The chain joins TRBV12-5 to TRBJ2-2, with 8 positions matching TRBD2. The trim removed 7 bases at V and 4 bases at J, leaving 8 bases unmatched. Germline values: CDR1 LGHNT, CDR2 FRNRAP. The CDR3 extends over 15 amino acids. The CDR3 protein is CASVWTSTSTGELFF. The CDR3 region has the DNA TGTGCTAGTGTCTGGACTAGCACCTCCACCGGGGAGCTGTTTTTT. Variable domain in full (rest from reference TRBV12-5 and TRBJ2-2): DARVTQTPRHKVTEMGQEVTMRCQPILGHNTVFWYRQTMMQGLELLAYFRNRAPLDDSGMPKDRFSAEMPDATLATLKIQPSEPRDSAVYFCASVWTSTSTGELFFGEGSRLTVL.

The rearrangement uses TRBV4-2 and TRBJ2-1; D possibly corresponds to TRBD2 (5 bases). Germline loops: CDR1 LGHNA, CDR2 YNFKEQ. There are 17 residues in the CDR3. V was cut by 0 bases and J by 2 bases, with 14 bases left in between. The CDR3 nucleotides are TGTGCCAGCAGCCAAGATCGCGGCGGGCCTCCCTACAATGAGCAGTTCTTC. Protein: CASSQDRGGPPYNEQFF.

The chain recombines TRBV7-2 with TRBJ1-2; the match to TRBD1 covers 7 bases. This CDR3 is built from 16 residues. V gave up 2 bases and J gave up 3 bases; unmatched junction bases: 9. CDR1 is SGHTA and CDR2 is FQGNSA in the germline V gene. The CDR3 here is CASSLFSDRIDYGYTF. DNA of the CDR3: TGTGCCAGCAGCTTATTCTCGGACAGGATAGACTATGGCTACACCTTC.

V and J are TRBV7-2 and TRBJ2-1, with no clear D. The CDR3 sequence is 14 residues long. In germline, CDR1 is SGHTA, CDR2 FQGNSA. Trimming removed 4 bases at V and 8 bases at J, with 15 bases between. The CDR3 DNA follows: TGTGCCAGCAGCTACAGTTGGGTCACGGATGAGCAGTTCTTC. Translation gives CASSYSWVTDEQFF. The full variable domain, its missing parts supplied by reference TRBV7-2 and TRBJ2-1, is GAGVSQSPSNKVTEKGKDVELRCDPISGHTALYWYRQSLGQGLEFLIYFQGNSAPDKSGLPSDRFSAERTGGSVSTLTIQRTQQEDSAVYLCASSYSWVTDEQFFGPGTRLTVL.

The chain employs TRBV12-3 or TRBV12-4 and TRBJ2-2, with D unclear. The V and J ends lost 5 bases and 6 bases respectively, with 4 bases between them. The CDR3 contains 11 residues. CDR3 sequence (DNA): TGTGCCAGCAGTCCCGCCGGGGAGCTGTTTTTT. Translated, it gives CASSPAGELFF.

This clone came up a few times. The rearrangement uses TRBV6-1 and TRBJ1-1; 11 bases agree with TRBD1. Trimming removed 2 bases from V and 12 bases from J; junction bases left unmatched: 8. Germline V CDR1 and CDR2: MNHNS, SASEGT. This CDR3 comprises 14 residues. The chain's CDR3 is CASSEWRTGGSTFF. Written as DNA, the CDR3 is TGTGCCAGCAGTGAATGGAGGACAGGGGGCTCGACTTTCTTT.

This sequence joins TRBV12-3 or TRBV12-4 and TRBJ2-1, with D possibly matching TRBD1 (6 bases). The CDR3 runs 13 residues. Trimming pared 6 bases from V and 10 bases from J, leaving 16 bases between. In DNA form, the CDR3 reads TGTGCCAGCAGCCAGGGGACCTATCGAGAGCAGTTCTTC. It translates to CASSQGTYREQFF.

The V gene is TRBV19, the J gene TRBJ2-5; 7 bases fit TRBD1. This CDR3 spans 16 amino acids. Germline CDR1 LNHDA, CDR2 SQIVND (reference sequence). The J segment lost 5 bases and the V segment lost 1 base, leaving 10 bases of the junction unmatched. In DNA form, the CDR3 reads TGTGCCAGTAGTATAGGGGACAGACTTGAAGGTGAGACCCAGTACTTC. It encodes CASSIGDRLEGETQYF.

DNA for the CDR3: TGTGCCAGCAGCTTAGCGGGGGCAATCCGGGATACCCAGTACTTC. Its translation: CASSLAGAIRDTQYF. The chain is built from TRBV7-2 and TRBJ2-5; possible D gene TRBD1, 6 bases. The CDR3 has 15 amino acids. Germline lookup yields CDR1 SGHTA and CDR2 FQGNSA. With 0 bases removed from V and 8 bases from J, the gap between germline ends came to 16 bases.

This chain links TRBV7-2 with TRBJ2-3, with unresolved D. The CDR3 has 13 amino acids. Germline V gene lookup returns CDR1 SGHTA and CDR2 FQGNSA. The V gene lost 5 bases and the J gene lost 7 bases, with 13 bases spanning the gap. CDR3 amino acids: CASSLTAVHTQYF. For the CDR3, the DNA is TGTGCCAGCAGCCTTACGGCGGTTCATACGCAGTATTTT. Looking up the rest from reference TRBV7-2 and TRBJ2-3 gives the full variable domain: GAGVSQSPSNKVTEKGKDVELRCDPISGHTALYWYRQSLGQGLEFLIYFQGNSAPDKSGLPSDRFSAERTGGSVSTLTIQRTQQEDSAVYLCASSLTAVHTQYFGPGTRLTVL.

V gene TRBV2 combines with J gene TRBJ2-7, with TRBD1 as a possible D gene (6 bases). This CDR3 comprises 14 residues. Per germline, CDR1 SNHLY and CDR2 FYNNEI. V gave up 4 bases and J gave up 4 bases, with 14 bases separating them. The CDR3 spells CASSGTGTLYEQYV. The CDR3 DNA sequence: TGTGCCAGCAGTGGAACAGGGACCCTTTACGAGCAGTACGTC.

The V gene is TRBV15, the J gene TRBJ2-1, with a tentative D call TRBD2 (6 bases). Germline V gene sequence: CDR1 LNHNV, CDR2 YYDKDF (reference sequence). The CDR3 is 17 amino acids. V shed 2 bases and J shed 0 bases, with 14 bases lying between them. The CDR3: CATSRNRGGISYNEQFF. Here the CDR3 DNA reads TGTGCCACCAGCAGAAATAGGGGCGGGATCTCCTACAATGAGCAGTTCTTC.

The rearrangement links TRBV19 to TRBJ2-3; possible D gene TRBD1, 5 bases. Trimming left V 3 bases short and J 2 bases short, with 9 bases between. From germline, CDR1 is LNHDA and CDR2 SQIVND (reference sequence). The CDR3 is made up of 14 amino acids. This CDR3 is CASSIGAATDTQYF. The CDR3 nucleotides read TGTGCCAGTAGTATTGGGGCAGCCACAGATACGCAGTATTTT.

The chain couples TRBV27 to TRBJ1-4; TRBD1 matches 7 bases. Germline values: CDR1 MNHEY, CDR2 SMNVEV (reference sequence). Losses at the gene ends were 6 bases for V and 8 bases for J; bases not matched to a gene: 24. CDR3 size: 19 residues. The CDR3 sequence is CASSTRRGQSLRDSEKLFF. CDR3 sequence (DNA): TGTGCCAGCAGCACACGAAGGGGACAGAGTCTTCGTGACTCAGAAAAACTGTTTTTT.

The V call is TRBV4-2, the J call TRBJ1-2, with D unresolved. Germline V gene lookup returns CDR1 LGHNA and CDR2 YNFKEQ. V dropped 2 bases and J dropped 7 bases, with 14 bases sitting between them. The CDR3 covers 14 residues. DNA for the CDR3: TGTGCCAGCAGCCAACCCTCTTCCGTGAGTGGCTACACCTTC. Translation gives CASSQPSSVSGYTF.

Comment on this clone: In the same sample, other DNA sequences code for this CDR3. The chain employs TRBV3-1 (or the pseudogene TRBV3-2) and TRBJ1-1; no reliable D call. Germline V CDR1 and CDR2: LGHDT, YNNKEL (reference sequence). With 1 base removed from V and 2 bases from J, the gap between germline ends came to 5 bases. This CDR3 contains 13 residues. The CDR3 DNA reads as TGTGCCAGCAGCCAAGGTAGCAACACTGAAGCTTTCTTT. It codes for CASSQGSNTEAFF.

In this sample, this clone turned up a few times. J is TRBJ2-3 and V is TRBV24-1; TRBD1 is a possible D gene (5 bases). CDR3 size: 13 residues. CDR1 is KGHDR and CDR2 is SFDVKD in the germline V gene. Trimming removed 5 bases from V and 3 bases from J, with 8 bases in between. The CDR3: CATSVTGTDTQYF. CDR3 coding DNA: TGTGCCACCAGTGTAACAGGAACAGATACGCAGTATTTT.

The chain combines TRBV29-1 with TRBJ1-1, with 9 bases identical to TRBD1. The trim removed 6 bases at V and 0 bases at J, leaving 17 bases unmatched. Germline loops: CDR1 SQVTM, CDR2 ANQGSEA. The CDR3 is 18 residues long. CDR3 sequence (DNA): TGCAGCGTCCGAACTTTTGGGACAGGGAGCTTCGTGAACACTGAAGCTTTCTTT. It is translated as CSVRTFGTGSFVNTEAFF.

This clone was seen only once. As DNA, the CDR3 is TGTGCTAGTGGGCTGGACACCGACCTCTATGGCTACACCTTC. Its translation: CASGLDTDLYGYTF. The chain uses TRBV12-5 and TRBJ1-2; maybe TRBD1 (5 bases). CDR1 is LGHNT and CDR2 is FRNRAP in the germline V gene. V was shortened by 6 bases and J by 4 bases, with 15 bases between the two germline ends. The CDR3 consists of 14 residues.

In DNA, the CDR3 is TGTGCCAGCAGTGAGAGCGGGAGTGCGCCGGATACGCAGTATTTT. Translated: CASSESGSAPDTQYF. The V call is TRBV6-4, the J call TRBJ2-3, with TRBD2 matching 8 bases. Germline V gene lookup returns CDR1 MRHNA and CDR2 SNTAGT. Trimming removed 3 bases from V and 6 bases from J; junction bases left unmatched: 8. The CDR3 runs to 15 residues.

V is TRBV19 and J is TRBJ2-3, with 11 bases lining up with TRBD2. Germline values: CDR1 LNHDA, CDR2 SQIVND (reference sequence). J was trimmed by 4 bases and V by 5 bases; bases with no gene match: 5. The CDR3 runs 15 residues. The CDR3 region has the DNA TGTGCCAGTAGTCTACTAGCGGGGGCGGCAGATACGCAGTATTTT. Translating it yields CASSLLAGAADTQYF.

CDR3: CATSDPSWGLTDTQYF. The CDR3, as DNA: TGTGCCACCAGTGATCCCTCATGGGGACTCACAGATACGCAGTATTTT. The chain carries TRBV24-1 and TRBJ2-3, with D possibly TRBD2 on 6 matching bases. The CDR3 spans 16 residues. CDR1 and CDR2 from the germline V gene are KGHDR and SFDVKD. V shed 3 bases and J shed 2 bases, with 14 bases lying between them.

The chain combines TRBV10-3 with TRBJ2-2; the match to TRBD1 covers 7 bases. The CDR3 length is 14 residues. The germline V gene has CDR1 ENHRY and CDR2 SYGVKD. Written as DNA, the CDR3 is TGTGCGATGAGGCAGGGGGAGAACACCGGGGAGCTGTTTTTT. Protein: CAMRQGENTGELFF.

The chain couples TRBV3-1 (or the pseudogene TRBV3-2) to TRBJ2-2, with D perhaps TRBD2 (6 bases). The CDR3 covers 16 residues. Trimming cost V 6 bases and J 4 bases, with 18 bases left between them. The germline CDR1 and CDR2 sequences are LGHDT and YNNKEL (reference sequence). This CDR3 reads CASRGFLGGATGELFF. The CDR3 DNA sequence: TGTGCCAGCAGAGGCTTTCTAGGAGGGGCCACCGGGGAGCTGTTTTTT.

This chain connects TRBV14 to TRBJ2-1; the match to TRBD2 covers 14 bases. V lost 1 base and J lost 5; bases outside the gene matches: 16. Germline-derived CDR1 and CDR2 are SGHDN and FVKESK. This CDR3 region has 21 residues. The CDR3 here is CASSQAQIRTSGRLGNNEQFF. CDR3 coding DNA: TGTGCCAGCAGCCAAGCCCAGATTCGGACTAGCGGGAGGCTAGGGAACAATGAGCAGTTCTTC.

This chain uses TRBV19 with TRBJ1-2, with D possibly being TRBD1 (6 bases). The V and J ends lost 1 base and 4 bases respectively, with 10 bases between them. Germline V gene data show CDR1 as LNHDA and CDR2 as SQIVND (reference sequence). The CDR3 has 14 amino acids. CDR3 sequence (DNA): TGTGCCAGTAGTATAGCGGGACACGTCTATGGCTACACCTTC. Its protein is CASSIAGHVYGYTF. Variable domain in full (rest from reference TRBV19 and TRBJ1-2): DGGITQSPKYLFRKEGQNVTLSCEQNLNHDAMYWYRQDPGQGLRLIYYSQIVNDFQKGDIAEGYSVSREKKESFPLTVTSAQKNPTAFYLCASSIAGHVYGYTFGSGTRLTVV.

This chain uses TRBV18 with TRBJ1-5; TRBD1 matches at 8 bases. J gave up 2 bases and V 3 bases, and 3 bases lay outside the gene matches. This CDR3 has 15 amino acids. Germline assignment: CDR1 KGHSH and CDR2 LQKENI. CDR3 sequence reads: CASSPTGQGNQPQHF. The CDR3 coding sequence is TGTGCCAGCTCACCGACGGGACAGGGCAATCAGCCCCAGCATTTT.

V gene TRBV19 combines with J gene TRBJ2-1; a possible D gene is TRBD1 (6 bases). The V gene's germline CDR1 is LNHDA and CDR2 SQIVND (reference sequence). V was clipped by 5 bases and J by 2 bases, with 25 bases between them. The CDR3 length is 19 residues. DNA for the CDR3: TGTGCCAGTAGTTCCATGAGGTCGTCCGGACAGACCACCTACAATGAGCAGTTCTTC. Amino acid sequence: CASSSMRSSGQTTYNEQFF. The entire variable domain, with the rest obtained from reference TRBV19 and TRBJ2-1, is as follows: DGGITQSPKYLFRKEGQNVTLSCEQNLNHDAMYWYRQDPGQGLRLIYYSQIVNDFQKGDIAEGYSVSREKKESFPLTVTSAQKNPTAFYLCASSSMRSSGQTTYNEQFFGPGTRLTVL.

The CDR3 coding sequence is TGTGCCAGCAGCGTAGATGAGGGCATTCAGTACTTC. Its translation is CASSVDEGIQYF. The V call is TRBV9, the J call TRBJ2-4, with D perhaps matching TRBD2 (5 bases). Trimming took 0 bases from V and 9 from J, leaving 7 bases between them. Germline CDR1 SGDLS, CDR2 YYNGEE. This CDR3 is built from 12 residues.